This T cell receptor (beta chain) comes out of a study of T-cell reconstitution after alpha-beta-depleted transplantation in children. General study points: It was newly produced T cells that mostly accounted for T-cell counts and diversity one year after transplant.

For TCRbeta, the library was prepared with unique molecular identifiers. In TCRdb, the PCR reads were re-called with MiXCR into one record per CDR3 protein. The top ten hold about 2% of the sample, which has 500,000 to 750,000 distinct CDR3 sequences, 13% seen once. This clonotype showed up just a few times. Its antigen is unknown. This clonotype originated in a male patient younger than 18 who had a stem cell transplant for acute myeloid leukemia, so the T cells may come from the graft donor. The source was PBMCs, mostly from graft donor cells, collected 360 days after TCRalphabeta/CD19-depleted stem cell transplant.

In DNA form, the CDR3 reads TGTGCCAGCAGCTTAGCAATGGGGGTGGGAGAGACCCAGTACTTC. This encodes CASSLAMGVGETQYF. V usage is TRBV7-2 and J usage is TRBJ2-5; D might be TRBD1 or TRBD2, each matching 5 bases. V gave up 0 bases and J gave up 4 bases, with 12 bases separating them. The CDR3 extends over 15 amino acids. Germline loops: CDR1 SGHTA, CDR2 FQGNSA.